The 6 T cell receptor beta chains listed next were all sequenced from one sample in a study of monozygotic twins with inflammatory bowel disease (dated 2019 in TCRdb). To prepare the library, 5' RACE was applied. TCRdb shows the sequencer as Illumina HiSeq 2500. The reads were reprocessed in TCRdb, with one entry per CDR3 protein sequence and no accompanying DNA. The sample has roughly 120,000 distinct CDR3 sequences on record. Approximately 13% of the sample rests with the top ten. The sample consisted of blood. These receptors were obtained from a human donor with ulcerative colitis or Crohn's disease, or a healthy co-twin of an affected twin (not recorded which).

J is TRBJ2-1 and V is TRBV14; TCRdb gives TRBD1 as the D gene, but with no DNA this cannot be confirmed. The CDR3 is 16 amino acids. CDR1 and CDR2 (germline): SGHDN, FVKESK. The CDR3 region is CASSSIWGQGAGEQFF.

The chain's CDR3 is CASSLDGTGLGYTF. The chain has TRBV5-1 and TRBJ1-2; as DNA is missing, the TRBD1 call by TCRdb cannot be tested. CDR1 and CDR2 (germline): SGHRS, YFSETQ. The CDR3 contains 14 residues.

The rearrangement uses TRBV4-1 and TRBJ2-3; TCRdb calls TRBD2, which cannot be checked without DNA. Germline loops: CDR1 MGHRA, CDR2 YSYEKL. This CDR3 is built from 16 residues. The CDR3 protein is CATSSPFGGLSDTQYF.

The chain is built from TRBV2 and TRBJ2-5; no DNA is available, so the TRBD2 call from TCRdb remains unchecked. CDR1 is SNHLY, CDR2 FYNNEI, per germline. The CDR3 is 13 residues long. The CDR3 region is CASSELGRETQYF.

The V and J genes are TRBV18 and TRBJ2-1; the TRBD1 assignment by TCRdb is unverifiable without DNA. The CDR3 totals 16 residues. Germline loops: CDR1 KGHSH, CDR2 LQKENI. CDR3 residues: CASSPGQADSYNEQFF. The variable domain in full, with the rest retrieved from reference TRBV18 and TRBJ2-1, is NAGVMQNPRHLVRRRGQEARLRCSPMKGHSHVYWYRQLPEEGLKFMVYLQKENIIDESGMPKERFSAEFPKEGPSILRIQQVVRGDSAAYFCASSPGQADSYNEQFFGPGTRLTVL.

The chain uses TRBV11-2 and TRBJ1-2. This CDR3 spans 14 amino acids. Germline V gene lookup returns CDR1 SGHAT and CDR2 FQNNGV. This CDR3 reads CASSLDHNTYGYTF.